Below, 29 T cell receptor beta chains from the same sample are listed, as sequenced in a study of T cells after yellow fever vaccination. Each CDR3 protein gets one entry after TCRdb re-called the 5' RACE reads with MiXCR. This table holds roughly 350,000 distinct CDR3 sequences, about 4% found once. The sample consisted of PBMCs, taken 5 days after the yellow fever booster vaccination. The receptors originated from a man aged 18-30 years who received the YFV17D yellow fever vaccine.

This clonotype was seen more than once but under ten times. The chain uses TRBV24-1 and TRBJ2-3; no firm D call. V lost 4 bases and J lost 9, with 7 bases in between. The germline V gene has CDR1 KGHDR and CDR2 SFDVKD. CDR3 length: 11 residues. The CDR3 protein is CATSEPGTQYF. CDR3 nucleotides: TGTGCCACCAGTGAACCAGGAACGCAGTATTTT.

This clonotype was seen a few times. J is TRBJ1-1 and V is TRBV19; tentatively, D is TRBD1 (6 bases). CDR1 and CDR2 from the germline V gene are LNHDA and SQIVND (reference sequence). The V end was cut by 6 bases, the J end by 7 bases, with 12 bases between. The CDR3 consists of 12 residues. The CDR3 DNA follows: TGTGCCAGTAGCTCACAGGGTGGTGAAGCTTTCTTT. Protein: CASSSQGGEAFF.

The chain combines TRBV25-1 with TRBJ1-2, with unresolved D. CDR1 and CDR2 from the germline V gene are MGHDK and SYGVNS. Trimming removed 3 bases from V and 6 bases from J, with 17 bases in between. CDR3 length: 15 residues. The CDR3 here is CASSEVSSVGHGYTF. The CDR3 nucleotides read TGTGCCAGCAGTGAGGTCTCTTCGGTTGGCCATGGCTACACCTTC.

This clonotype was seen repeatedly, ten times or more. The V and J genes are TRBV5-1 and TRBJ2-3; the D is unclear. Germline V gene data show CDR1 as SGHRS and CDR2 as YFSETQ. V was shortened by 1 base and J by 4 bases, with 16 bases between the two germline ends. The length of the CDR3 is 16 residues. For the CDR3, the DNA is TGCGCCAGCAGCTTGATTACAGCTATCATCCCAGATACGCAGTATTTT. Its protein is CASSLITAIIPDTQYF.

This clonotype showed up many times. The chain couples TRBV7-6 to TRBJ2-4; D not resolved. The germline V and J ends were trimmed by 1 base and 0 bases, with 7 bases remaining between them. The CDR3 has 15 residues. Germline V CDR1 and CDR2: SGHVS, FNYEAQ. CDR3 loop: CASSLGPLAKNIQYF. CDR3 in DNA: TGTGCCAGCAGCTTAGGACCCCTAGCCAAAAACATTCAGTACTTC.

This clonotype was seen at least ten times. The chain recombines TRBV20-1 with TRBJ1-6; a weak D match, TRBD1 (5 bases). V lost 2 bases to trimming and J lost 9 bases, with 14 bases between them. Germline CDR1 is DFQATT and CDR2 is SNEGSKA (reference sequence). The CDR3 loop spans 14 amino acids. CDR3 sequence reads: CSARNRPGGSPLHF. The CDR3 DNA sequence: TGCAGTGCTAGAAATCGCCCCGGGGGTTCACCCCTCCACTTT.

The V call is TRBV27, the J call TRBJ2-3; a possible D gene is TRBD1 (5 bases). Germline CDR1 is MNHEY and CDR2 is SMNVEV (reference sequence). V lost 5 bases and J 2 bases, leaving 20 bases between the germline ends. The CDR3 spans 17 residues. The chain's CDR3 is CASSPTGARGYTDTQYF. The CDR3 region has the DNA TGTGCCAGCAGTCCAACAGGAGCCAGAGGATACACAGATACGCAGTATTTT.

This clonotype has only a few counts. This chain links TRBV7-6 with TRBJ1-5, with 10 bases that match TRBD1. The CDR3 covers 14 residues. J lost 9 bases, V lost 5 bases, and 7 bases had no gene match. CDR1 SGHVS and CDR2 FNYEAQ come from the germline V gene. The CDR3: CASSPGTGVTPQHF. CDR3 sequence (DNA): TGTGCCAGCAGCCCCGGGACAGGGGTAACGCCCCAGCATTTT.

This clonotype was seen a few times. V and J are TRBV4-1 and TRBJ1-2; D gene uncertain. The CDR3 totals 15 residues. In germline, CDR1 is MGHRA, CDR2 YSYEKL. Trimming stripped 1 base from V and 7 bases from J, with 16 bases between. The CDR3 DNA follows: TGCGCCAGCAGCCAAGCGGGGATTATGTGGGGTGGCTACACCTTC. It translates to CASSQAGIMWGGYTF.

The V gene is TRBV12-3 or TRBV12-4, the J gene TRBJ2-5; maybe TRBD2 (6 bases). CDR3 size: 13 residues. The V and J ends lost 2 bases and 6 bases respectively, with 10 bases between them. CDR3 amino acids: CASSLLAGQTQYF. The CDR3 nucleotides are TGTGCCAGCAGTTTACTTGCGGGGCAGACCCAGTACTTC.

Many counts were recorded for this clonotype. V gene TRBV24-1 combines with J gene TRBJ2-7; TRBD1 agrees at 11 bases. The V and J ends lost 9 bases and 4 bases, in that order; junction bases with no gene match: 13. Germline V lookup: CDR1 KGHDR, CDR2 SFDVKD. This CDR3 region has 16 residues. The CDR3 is CATLSRDRGNMYEQYV. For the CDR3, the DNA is TGTGCCACCTTGTCCCGGGACAGGGGGAATATGTACGAGCAGTACGTC.

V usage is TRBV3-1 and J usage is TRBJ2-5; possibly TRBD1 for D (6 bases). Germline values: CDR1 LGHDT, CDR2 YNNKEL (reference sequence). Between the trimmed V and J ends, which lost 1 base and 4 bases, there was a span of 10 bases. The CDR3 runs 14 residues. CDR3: CASSQGRRGETQYF. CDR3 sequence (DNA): TGTGCCAGCAGCCAAGGGCGCAGGGGAGAGACCCAGTACTTC.

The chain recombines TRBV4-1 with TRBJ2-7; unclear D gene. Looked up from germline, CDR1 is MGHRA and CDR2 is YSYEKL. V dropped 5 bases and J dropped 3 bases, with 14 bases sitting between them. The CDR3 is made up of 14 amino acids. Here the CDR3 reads CASSYRPQSYEQYF. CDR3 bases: TGCGCCAGCAGCTATCGCCCCCAGAGCTACGAGCAGTACTTC.

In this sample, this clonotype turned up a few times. CDR3 in amino acids: CSAPNTGASDTIYF. In DNA, the CDR3 is TGCAGTGCCCCGAATACAGGAGCGAGTGACACCATATATTTT. The chain combines TRBV20-1 with TRBJ1-3; D may be TRBD1 (5 bases). CDR3 length: 14 amino acids. Germline V gives CDR1 DFQATT, CDR2 SNEGSKA (reference sequence). V was cut by 6 bases and J by 8 bases, with 20 bases left in between.

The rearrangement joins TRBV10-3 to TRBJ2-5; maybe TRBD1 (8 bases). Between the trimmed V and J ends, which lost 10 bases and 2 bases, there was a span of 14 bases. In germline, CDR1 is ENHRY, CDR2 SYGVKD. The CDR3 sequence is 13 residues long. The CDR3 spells CATQGGVQETQYF. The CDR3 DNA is TGTGCCACACAGGGGGGGGTTCAAGAGACCCAGTACTTC.

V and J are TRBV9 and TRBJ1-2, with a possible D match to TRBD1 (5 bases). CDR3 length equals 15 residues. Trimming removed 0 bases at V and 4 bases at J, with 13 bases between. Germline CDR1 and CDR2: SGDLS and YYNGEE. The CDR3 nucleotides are TGTGCCAGCAGCGTAGAGGGGACCCTCACCTATGGCTACACCTTC. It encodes CASSVEGTLTYGYTF.

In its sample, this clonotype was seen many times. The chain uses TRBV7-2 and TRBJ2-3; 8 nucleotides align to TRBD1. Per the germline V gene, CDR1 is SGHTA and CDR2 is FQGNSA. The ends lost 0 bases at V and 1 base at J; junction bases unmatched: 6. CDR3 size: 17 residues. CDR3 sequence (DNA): TGTGCCAGCAGCTTAGCCTTTGCGGGACAGGGCACAGATACGCAGTATTTT. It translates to CASSLAFAGQGTDTQYF.

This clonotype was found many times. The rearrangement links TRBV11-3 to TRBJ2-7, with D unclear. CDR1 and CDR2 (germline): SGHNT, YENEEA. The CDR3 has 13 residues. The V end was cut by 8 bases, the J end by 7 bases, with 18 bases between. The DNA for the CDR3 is TGTGCCAGCTCCCTAGGGCGGTTAGGGGAGCAGTACTTC. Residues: CASSLGRLGEQYF. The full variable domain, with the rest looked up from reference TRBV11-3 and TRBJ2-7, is EAGVVQSPRYKIIEKKQPVAFWCNPISGHNTLYWYLQNLGQGPELLIRYENEEAVDDSQLPKDRFSAERLKGVDSTLKIQPAELGDSAVYLCASSLGRLGEQYFGPGTRLTVT.

The CDR3 DNA is TGTGCCAGCAGTGAATATTTGGGGGGAGAGACCCAGTACTTC. It is translated as CASSEYLGGETQYF. This chain connects TRBV25-1 to TRBJ2-5, with TRBD2 as a possible D gene (6 bases). The CDR3 consists of 14 residues. Germline-derived CDR1 and CDR2 are MGHDK and SYGVNS. The V and J ends lost 0 bases and 4 bases respectively, with 9 bases between them.

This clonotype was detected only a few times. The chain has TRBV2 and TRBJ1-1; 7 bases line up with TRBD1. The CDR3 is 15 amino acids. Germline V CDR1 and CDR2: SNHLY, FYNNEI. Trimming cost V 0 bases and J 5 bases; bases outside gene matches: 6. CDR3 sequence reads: CASSEAPTQGTEAFF. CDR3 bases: TGTGCCAGCAGTGAAGCTCCAACACAGGGGACTGAAGCTTTCTTT.

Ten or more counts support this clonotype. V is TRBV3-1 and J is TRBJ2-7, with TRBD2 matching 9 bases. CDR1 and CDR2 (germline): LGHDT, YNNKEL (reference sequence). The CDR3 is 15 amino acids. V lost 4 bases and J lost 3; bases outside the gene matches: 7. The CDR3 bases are TGTGCCAGCAGCCCTTTAGCGGGGGCTAGCTACGAGCAGTACTTC. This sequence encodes CASSPLAGASYEQYF.

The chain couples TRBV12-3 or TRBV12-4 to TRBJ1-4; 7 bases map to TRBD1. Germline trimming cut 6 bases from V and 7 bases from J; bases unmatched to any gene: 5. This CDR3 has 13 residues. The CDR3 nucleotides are TGTGCCAGCAGGCGGAACAGGGGTGAAAAACTGTTTTTT. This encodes CASRRNRGEKLFF.

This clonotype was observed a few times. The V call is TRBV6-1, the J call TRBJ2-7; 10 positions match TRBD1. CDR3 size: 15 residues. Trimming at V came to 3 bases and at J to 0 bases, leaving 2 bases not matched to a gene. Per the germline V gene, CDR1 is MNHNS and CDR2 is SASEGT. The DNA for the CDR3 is TGTGCCAGCAGTGATCGGGACAGGGGCTCCTACGAGCAGTACTTC. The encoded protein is CASSDRDRGSYEQYF.

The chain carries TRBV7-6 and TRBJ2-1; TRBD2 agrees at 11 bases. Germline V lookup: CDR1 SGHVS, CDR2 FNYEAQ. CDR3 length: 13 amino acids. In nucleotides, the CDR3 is TGTGCTTCGACTAGCGGGGCCGGCAATGAGCAGTTCTTC. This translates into CASTSGAGNEQFF.

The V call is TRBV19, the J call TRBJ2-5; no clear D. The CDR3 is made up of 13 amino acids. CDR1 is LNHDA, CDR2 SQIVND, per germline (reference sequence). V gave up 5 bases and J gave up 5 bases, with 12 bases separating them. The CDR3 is CASSGEAVETQYF. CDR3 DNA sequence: TGTGCCAGTAGTGGAGAGGCCGTGGAGACCCAGTACTTC.

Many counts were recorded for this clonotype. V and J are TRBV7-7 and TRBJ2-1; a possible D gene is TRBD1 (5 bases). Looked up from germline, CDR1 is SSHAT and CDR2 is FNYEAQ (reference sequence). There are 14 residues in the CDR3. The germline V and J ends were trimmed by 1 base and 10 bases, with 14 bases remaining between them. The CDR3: CASSLGGRNGEQFF. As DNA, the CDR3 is TGTGCCAGCAGCTTAGGGGGCCGGAATGGGGAGCAGTTCTTC.

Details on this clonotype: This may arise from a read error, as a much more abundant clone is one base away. CDR3 sequence: CASSPTGSIQPQHF. The CDR3 coding sequence is TGCGCCAGCAGCCCGACAGGGAGCATTCAGCCCCAGCATTTT. The J gene is TRBJ1-5, the V gene TRBV5-1; 7 bases agree with TRBD1. Germline values: CDR1 SGHRS, CDR2 YFSETQ. The CDR3 runs to 14 residues. The full variable domain, in which reference TRBV5-1 and TRBJ1-5 provide the parts outside the CDR3, is KAGVTQTPRYLIKTRGQQVTLSCSPISGHRSVSWYQQTPGQGLQFLFEYFSETQRNKGNFPGRFSGRQFSNSRSEMNVSTLELGDSALYLCASSPTGSIQPQHFGDGTRLSIL.

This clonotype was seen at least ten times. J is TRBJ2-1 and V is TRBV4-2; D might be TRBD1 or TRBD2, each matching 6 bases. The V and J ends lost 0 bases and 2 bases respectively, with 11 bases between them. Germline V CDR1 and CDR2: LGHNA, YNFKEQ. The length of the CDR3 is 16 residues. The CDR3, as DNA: TGTGCCAGCAGCCAAGATCCGGAGGGGGCCTACAATGAGCAGTTCTTC. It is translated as CASSQDPEGAYNEQFF.

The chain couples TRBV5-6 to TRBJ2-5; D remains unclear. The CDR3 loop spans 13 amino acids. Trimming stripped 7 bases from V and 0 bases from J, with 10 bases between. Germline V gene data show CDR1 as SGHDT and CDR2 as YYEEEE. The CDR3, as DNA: TGTGCCAGCTCGGGTCCAAACCAAGAGACCCAGTACTTC. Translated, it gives CASSGPNQETQYF.